Shown below are 16 T cell receptor beta chains from a single sample sequenced in a study of Tregs in tolerant kidney transplant recipients. Produced via immunoSEQ multiplex PCR; TCRdb's table is partial and in-frame only. The data show over 60,000 clones, roughly 84% seen once. The sequencing input was CD4+ T cells from blood. These receptors originate from a human donor in good health.

The chain combines TRBV29-1 with TRBJ2-6; D gene unclear. The V gene lost 7 bases and the J gene lost 5 bases, with 6 bases spanning the gap. The CDR3 has 11 amino acids. CDR1 is SQVTM, CDR2 ANQGSEA, per germline. CDR3 nucleotides: TGCAGCGGGCTATGGGCCAACGTCCTGACTTTC. The encoded protein is CSGLWANVLTF. Full variable domain (remainder filled in from reference TRBV29-1 and TRBJ2-6): SAVISQKPSRDICQRGTSLTIQCQVDSQVTMMFWYRQQPGQSLTLIATANQGSEATYESGFVIDKFPISRPNLTFSTLTVSNMSPEDSSIYLCSGLWANVLTFGAGSRLTVL.

This sequence joins TRBV18 and TRBJ2-2; D perhaps matches TRBD2 (6 bases). Trimming removed 6 bases from V and 1 base from J, with 24 bases in between. The CDR3 is 19 amino acids. Germline lookup yields CDR1 KGHSH and CDR2 LQKENI. In DNA form, the CDR3 reads TGTGCCAGCTCCCAATTAAAGCCAGCCTCGGGACTGAACACCGGGGAGCTGTTTTTT. Amino acids: CASSQLKPASGLNTGELFF.

J is TRBJ1-1 and V is TRBV29-1, with 7 bases that match TRBD1. The trim removed 7 bases at V and 2 bases at J, leaving 7 bases unmatched. The CDR3 consists of 13 residues. Germline V lookup: CDR1 SQVTM, CDR2 ANQGSEA. CDR3: CSGFGQANTEAFF. The CDR3, as DNA: TGCAGCGGGTTCGGACAGGCCAACACTGAAGCTTTCTTT. The variable domain in full, completed from reference TRBV29-1 and TRBJ1-1, reads SAVISQKPSRDICQRGTSLTIQCQVDSQVTMMFWYRQQPGQSLTLIATANQGSEATYESGFVIDKFPISRPNLTFSTLTVSNMSPEDSSIYLCSGFGQANTEAFFGQGTRLTVV.

Ten or more counts support this clone. In DNA form, the CDR3 reads TGCAGCGTTGAAGGGTCAGGGGGAAACACCATATATTTT. It translates to CSVEGSGGNTIYF. The chain joins TRBV29-1 to TRBJ1-3; D perhaps matches TRBD1 (5 bases). CDR1 is SQVTM and CDR2 is ANQGSEA in the germline V gene. Trimming removed 1 base at V and 4 bases at J, with 8 bases between. The CDR3 contains 13 residues. The variable domain in full, completed from reference TRBV29-1 and TRBJ1-3, reads SAVISQKPSRDICQRGTSLTIQCQVDSQVTMMFWYRQQPGQSLTLIATANQGSEATYESGFVIDKFPISRPNLTFSTLTVSNMSPEDSSIYLCSVEGSGGNTIYFGEGSWLTVV.

V usage is TRBV5-8 and J usage is TRBJ2-7, with D possibly being TRBD1 or TRBD2 (6 bases each). CDR1 and CDR2 from the germline V gene are SGHTS and YDEGEE. Trimming removed 4 bases from V and 3 bases from J, with 14 bases in between. The CDR3 spans 14 residues. The CDR3 sequence: CASSPRGAVYEQYF. CDR3 DNA: TGTGCCAGCAGCCCAAGGGGGGCCGTCTACGAGCAGTACTTC.

V gene TRBV21-1 combines with J gene TRBJ2-5; the table's D call TRBD1 went unverified against the DNA. TRBV21-1 is a recognized pseudogene. The length of the CDR3 is 15 residues. CDR3 nucleotide sequence: TGTGCCAGCAGCAAATACAGGACAGCCCAAGAGACCCAGTACTTC. As protein: CASSKYRTAQETQYF.

The chain uses TRBV6-5 and TRBJ2-7; D is possibly TRBD1 (5 bases). CDR3 length equals 14 residues. CDR1 is MNHEY and CDR2 is SVGAGI in the germline V gene. Between the trimmed V and J ends, which lost 7 bases and 1 base, there was a span of 14 bases. The CDR3, as DNA: TGTGCCAGCACCAGGGCAGGTGTTTCCTACGAGCAGTACTTC. Amino acids: CASTRAGVSYEQYF.

The genes are TRBV25-1 and TRBJ1-2; D call uncertain. Looked up from germline, CDR1 is MGHDK and CDR2 is SYGVNS. The V gene lost 3 bases and the J gene lost 4 bases, with 6 bases spanning the gap. CDR3 length equals 12 residues. The DNA of the CDR3 is TGTGCCAGCAGTGAGGACCCCTATGGCTACACCTTC. The encoded protein is CASSEDPYGYTF.

This clone was found once. The chain uses TRBV9 and TRBJ2-7; TRBD1 or TRBD2 may be the D gene (5 bases each). Germline loops: CDR1 SGDLS, CDR2 YYNGEE. CDR3 length: 15 amino acids. V lost 4 bases, J lost 6 bases, and 20 bases lay in between. This CDR3 is CASSPGTASFGEQYF. The DNA of the CDR3 is TGTGCCAGCAGCCCTGGGACCGCTTCATTTGGCGAGCAGTACTTC.

This clone was seen more than once but under ten times. The V call is TRBV4-2, the J call TRBJ1-2, with TRBD1 as a possible D gene (6 bases). This CDR3 is 14 amino acids long. Germline-derived CDR1 and CDR2 are LGHNA and YNFKEQ. V was clipped by 2 bases and J by 3 bases, with 10 bases between them. For the CDR3, the DNA is TGTGCCAGCAGCCAATTTAGGGGGGACTATGGCTACACCTTC. Amino acid sequence: CASSQFRGDYGYTF.

The chain employs TRBV10-2 and TRBJ2-6; a possible D gene is TRBD2 (5 bases). The CDR3 is 14 residues long. Trimming took off 7 bases at V and 0 bases at J, with 7 bases between the two ends. In germline, CDR1 is WSHSY, CDR2 SAAADI. CDR3 nucleotides: TGCGCCAGCATGGGGAGCTCTGGGGCCAACGTCCTGACTTTC. Translated: CASMGSSGANVLTF.

The V and J genes are TRBV5-6 and TRBJ1-1; D is uncertain. The V end lost 1 base, the J end lost 0 bases, and 10 bases lay between the germline ends. Germline V gene lookup returns CDR1 SGHDT and CDR2 YYEEEE. The CDR3 runs 15 residues. The CDR3 region has the DNA TGTGCCAGCAGCTTGAATCCGGGCATGAACACTGAAGCTTTCTTT. Encoded protein: CASSLNPGMNTEAFF.

The CDR3 is CASSLDAGTRAFF. The CDR3 DNA follows: TGTGCCAGCAGCTTAGATGCCGGGACCCGAGCTTTCTTT. This chain joins TRBV7-9 and TRBJ1-1; TRBD1 is a possible D gene (5 bases). V was pared by 1 base and J by 10 bases, with 13 bases between. The CDR3 has 13 residues. CDR1 is SEHNR, CDR2 FQNEAQ, per germline (reference sequence).

V usage is TRBV15 and J usage is TRBJ1-4, with no clear D. Germline V gene sequence: CDR1 LNHNV, CDR2 YYDKDF (reference sequence). The germline V and J ends were trimmed by 1 base and 5 bases, with 23 bases remaining between them. The CDR3 consists of 19 residues. For the CDR3, the DNA is TGTGCCACCAGCAGAGTGGGGAGGATGGTAGGGTTTCGAAATGAAAAACTGTTTTTT. Amino acids: CATSRVGRMVGFRNEKLFF.

This clone was seen a single time. Sequence at one end of the junction differs from germline and may be a read error. The chain recombines TRBV7-8 with TRBJ1-6; TRBD1 matches 11 bases. The CDR3 is made up of 18 amino acids. The germline V gene encodes CDR1 SGHVS and CDR2 FQNEAQ. The CDR3 nucleotides are TGTGCCGGCAGCTTAGGGACAGGGGGTTTTGGACCAAATTCACCCCTCCACTTT. It specifies CAGSLGTGGFGPNSPLHF.

This clone has just one count. This chain connects TRBV18 to TRBJ1-3, with D unclear. CDR3 size: 15 residues. Germline loops: CDR1 KGHSH, CDR2 LQKENI. The V gene lost 3 bases and the J gene lost 0 bases, with 9 bases spanning the gap. The CDR3 here is CASSPWQSSGNTIYF. In nucleotides, the CDR3 is TGTGCCAGCTCACCGTGGCAGAGCTCTGGAAACACCATATATTTT.